This T cell receptor (beta chain) was identified during a study of cytomegalovirus exposure and HLA in healthy donors. General study findings and limits: Certain sequence variants were highly shared and formed a cluster, and this cluster was likely a sequencing artifact. Reportedly, cytomegalovirus status was diagnosed with high sensitivity and specificity. Exclusion applied to some V segments, including TRBV6-2 and TRBV6-3, as they were indistinguishable. TCR beta sequences reportedly predicted the HLA-A and HLA-B alleles of most subjects accurately.

The table lists this clone with a few counts. Its matching antigen is unknown. The PCR had 60 Vbeta and 13 Jbeta primers. TCRdb's table, derived via immunoSEQ multiplex PCR, lists solely in-frame clones and lacks some. The sample yields around 100,000 clones, 70% seen once. Trimming took 0 bases from V and 2 from J, leaving 20 bases between them. Germline CDR1 SGHAT, CDR2 FQNNGV. The CDR3 is made up of 18 amino acids. The chain has TRBV11-2 and TRBJ2-7; tentatively, D is TRBD2 (6 bases). The sequence was obtained from a man in his thirties or forties in good health and CMV-seropositive. Sequencing input: PBMCs. CDR3: CASSLDAGTPVRPYEQYF. CDR3 nucleotides: TGTGCCAGCAGCTTAGACGCCGGGACTCCGGTCCGTCCCTACGAGCAGTACTTC.